A selection of T cell receptor beta chains follows, all from one sample in a study of T cell repertoires in cytomegalovirus infection. TCRdb recomputed calls from the reads with MiXCR, one row per CDR3 protein. The sample records 250,000 to 300,000 distinct CDR3 sequences, roughly 9.1% being singletons. The source material was PBMCs. These receptors came from a human donor in good health (CMV status not recorded). Some clones in this sample may be carry-over from other donors' samples. The conserved cysteine and the conserved F or W are not part of the CDR3 here. Rows may omit the clone size; those that give it use once, few, many or a size class.

size	V	length	CDR3
many	TRBV19	14	ASSMGSPRADQPQH
-	TRBV19	12	ASSIASYNSPLH
many	TRBV12-5	13	ASGLQRPVFNEQF
many	TRBV7-2	10	ASSRRTGELF
many	TRBV7-9	13	ASSPSGGGDYGYT
few	TRBV29-1	12	SVEKRHSTDTQY
many	TRBV28	10	ASSLGVRAEY
-	TRBV20-1	13	SAPGLVIGRNEQF
many	TRBV7-2	13	ASSLSTGAGNTIY
many	TRBV4-2	12	ASSPVGGGDTQY
many	TRBV7-2	14	ASSLVQTGMRGEAF
many	TRBV5-1	13	ASSSSQALRETQY
many	TRBV7-2	13	ASSLTGAIFNEQF
-	TRBV7-4	13	ASSRLSGNVDGYT
many	TRBV7-2	11	ASSLPRGYGYT
many	TRBV7-2	14	ASSLVGGANTGELF
many	TRBV7-4	10	ASSRQGGGYT
many	TRBV7-2	12	ATRTSGSSDTQY
few	TRBV7-9	12	ASSPPIGAETQY
many	TRBV20-1	10	SAEPGPYEAF
-	TRBV11-2	13	ASSSRTGENQPQH
many	TRBV20-1	13	SARAILGNEYEQY
many	TRBV7-2	14	ASSFPLVGRADTQY
many	TRBV7-2	13	ASSLMSIRANEQY
few	TRBV9	12	ASSERGSWDEQF
many	TRBV7-6	11	ASSPGAAGELF
-	TRBV18	14	ASSPTGLAGGDTQY
many	TRBV6-2/TRBV6-3	12	ASSYTGLGQPQH
-	TRBV7-8	12	ASSLAGGKDEQF
-	TRBV5-4	15	ASSINGQLSGANVLT
few	TRBV12-3/TRBV12-4	14	ASSLNIGRGGDEQF